A single sample is the source of the 25 T cell receptor beta chains below, sequenced in a study of T cell responses to AZD1222 COVID-19 vaccine. Clones were read by immunoSEQ multiplex PCR, and TCRdb kept only the in-frame ones, dropping some. In the table there are some 170,000 clones, 85% to 95% of which are singletons. Sequences were derived from peripheral blood, sampled on day 0 of AZD1222 vaccination. Source of these receptors: an adult in good health.

J is TRBJ2-7 and V is TRBV4-2; either TRBD1 or TRBD2 may supply D (6 bases each). V was pared by 1 base and J by 2 bases, with 15 bases between. Germline CDR1 reads LGHNA; CDR2 reads YNFKEQ. The length of the CDR3 is 16 residues. As DNA, the CDR3 is TGTGCCAGCAGCCAAGGGGCGAGGGGGGTGGCCTACGAGCAGTACTTC. Amino acids: CASSQGARGVAYEQYF.

CDR3: CASSTRQGNEQFF. Written as DNA, the CDR3 is TGTGCCAGTAGTACCCGACAAGGCAATGAGCAGTTCTTC. The rearrangement links TRBV19 to TRBJ2-1; D is ambiguous. CDR1 and CDR2 (germline): LNHDA, SQIVND (reference sequence). This CDR3 is built from 13 residues. Trimming pared 4 bases from V and 6 bases from J, leaving 10 bases between.

The chain links TRBV25-1 to TRBJ1-1; D perhaps matches TRBD1 (5 bases). CDR3 length equals 14 residues. Deletions cut 5 bases from V and 1 base from J, with 11 bases between. Per germline, CDR1 MGHDK and CDR2 SYGVNS. This chain's CDR3 is CASSWGFGNTEAFF. In DNA form, the CDR3 reads TGTGCCAGCAGTTGGGGGTTTGGGAACACTGAAGCTTTCTTT.

The V gene is TRBV27, the J gene TRBJ1-1, with D unresolved. Trimming shortened V by 5 bases and J by 7 bases, and 11 bases separated the two germline ends. The CDR3 sequence is 12 residues long. Germline-derived CDR1 and CDR2 are MNHEY and SMNVEV (reference sequence). The CDR3 DNA follows: TGTGCCAGCAGTCGGAGGGTCGGTGAAGCTTTCTTT. This sequence encodes CASSRRVGEAFF.

The chain is built from TRBV12-3 or TRBV12-4 and TRBJ2-7; no clear D. The V end was cut by 1 base, the J end by 2 bases, with 3 bases between. CDR3 size: 12 residues. CDR3 DNA sequence: TGTGCCAGCAGTTTAGAGCCCTACGAGCAGTACTTC. Amino acids: CASSLEPYEQYF.

The chain combines TRBV5-1 with TRBJ1-2, with TRBD1 identical over 7 bases. The V segment lost 4 bases and the J segment 4 bases; nucleotides outside the gene matches: 16. Germline V gene lookup returns CDR1 SGHRS and CDR2 YFSETQ. The CDR3 length is 17 residues. Here the CDR3 DNA reads TGCGCCAGCAGCAGTTTTTTAACAGGACAGGCTCCCTATGGCTACACCTTC. Translated: CASSSFLTGQAPYGYTF.

This clone was counted between two and nine times. This rearrangement joins TRBV11-2 to TRBJ1-1; TRBD1 might be the D (5 bases). The V gene lost 5 bases and the J gene lost 9 bases, with 10 bases spanning the gap. The CDR3 is made up of 11 amino acids. Germline V lookup: CDR1 SGHAT, CDR2 FQNNGV. CDR3 loop: CASSPDRKAFF. The CDR3, as DNA: TGTGCCAGCAGCCCTGACAGAAAAGCTTTCTTT.

The chain has TRBV6-2 or TRBV6-3 and TRBJ2-7; D gene ambiguous. In germline, CDR1 is MNHEY, CDR2 SVGEGT. CDR3 length: 13 residues. The V end was cut by 4 bases, the J end by 9 bases, with 16 bases between. The CDR3 here is CASSFSVQAGQYF. In DNA, the CDR3 is TGTGCCAGCAGTTTTTCAGTCCAAGCAGGGCAGTACTTC.

V gene TRBV7-8 combines with J gene TRBJ2-2; D not resolved. Germline CDR1 SGHVS, CDR2 FQNEAQ. The CDR3 runs to 15 residues. Trimming took 1 base from V and 9 from J, leaving 15 bases between them. CDR3 DNA: TGTGCCAGCAGCTTAGACCCATTTCTGGGGAGGGAGCTGTTTTTT. This encodes CASSLDPFLGRELFF.

In DNA, the CDR3 is TGCGCCAGCAGTCACCGAGGGGCGGGAGGACTTTACAATGAGCAGTTCTTC. Amino acids: CASSHRGAGGLYNEQFF. This chain uses TRBV5-1 with TRBJ2-1; 8 bases line up with TRBD2. V was clipped by 5 bases and J by 4 bases; unmatched bases: 14. Germline CDR1 SGHRS, CDR2 YFSETQ. CDR3 size: 17 residues. The whole variable domain, remainder taken from reference TRBV5-1 and TRBJ2-1, is KAGVTQTPRYLIKTRGQQVTLSCSPISGHRSVSWYQQTPGQGLQFLFEYFSETQRNKGNFPGRFSGRQFSNSRSEMNVSTLELGDSALYLCASSHRGAGGLYNEQFFGPGTRLTVL.

The chain uses TRBV30 and TRBJ2-3, with 11 bases aligning to TRBD1. The CDR3 runs 15 residues. Losses at the gene ends were 3 bases for V and 4 bases for J; bases not matched to a gene: 6. CDR1 GTSNPN and CDR2 SVGIG come from the germline V gene (reference sequence). In DNA, the CDR3 is TGTGCCTGGAGCACCGGGACAGGGGGTTCAGATACGCAGTATTTT. Protein: CAWSTGTGGSDTQYF.

This sequence joins TRBV12-3 or TRBV12-4 and TRBJ1-4, with a possible D match to TRBD1 (5 bases). The CDR3 has 12 residues. V was trimmed by 5 bases and J by 6 bases, leaving 7 bases between them. CDR3 protein: CASSRGYEKLFF. The CDR3 bases are TGTGCCAGCAGTAGGGGCTATGAAAAACTGTTTTTT.

The rearrangement links TRBV7-9 to TRBJ2-2; 13 bases match TRBD2. Losses at the gene ends were 5 bases for V and 5 bases for J; bases not matched to a gene: 8. The germline V gene encodes CDR1 SEHNR and CDR2 FQNEAQ (reference sequence). The CDR3 totals 17 residues. The CDR3 loop is CASSPGLAGDYTGELFF. The CDR3 nucleotides are TGTGCCAGCAGCCCAGGACTAGCGGGAGATTATACCGGGGAGCTGTTTTTT.

This clone came up a few times. The chain links TRBV5-6 to TRBJ2-2; the D gene is possibly TRBD1 (5 bases). Trimming stripped 0 bases from V and 1 base from J, with 16 bases between. CDR1 is SGHDT and CDR2 is YYEEEE in the germline V gene. The CDR3 covers 18 residues. The CDR3 DNA reads TGTGCCAGCAGCTTGGCCGGTGCAGGGTGGGTGAACACCGGGGAGCTGTTTTTT. Translating it yields CASSLAGAGWVNTGELFF.

The chain links TRBV29-1 to TRBJ2-3; the match to TRBD2 covers 7 bases. Germline-derived CDR1 and CDR2 are SQVTM and ANQGSEA. The ends lost 3 bases at V and 5 bases at J; junction bases unmatched: 5. This CDR3 has 13 residues. Here the CDR3 DNA reads TGCAGCGTTGATTGGGAGGGCCAAGATACGCAGTATTTT. It translates to CSVDWEGQDTQYF.

The chain couples TRBV2 to TRBJ2-7; perhaps D is TRBD1 or TRBD2 (5 bases each). This CDR3 has 16 amino acids. The germline V gene has CDR1 SNHLY and CDR2 FYNNEI. V was trimmed by 7 bases and J by 1 base, leaving 20 bases between them. CDR3: CASTLDLGRESYEQYF. The CDR3 nucleotides are TGTGCCAGCACCCTCGACCTGGGCAGGGAGTCCTACGAGCAGTACTTC.

The J gene is TRBJ1-2, the V gene TRBV6-5; TRBD1 might be the D (6 bases). Germline V gene sequence: CDR1 MNHEY, CDR2 SVGAGI. The CDR3 is 13 residues long. Trimming removed 8 bases from V and 2 bases from J, with 12 bases in between. The CDR3: CASAHRENYGYTF. DNA of the CDR3: TGTGCCAGCGCTCACAGGGAAAACTATGGCTACACCTTC.

This clone was seen once. The V and J genes are TRBV6-5 and TRBJ2-6; D remains unclear. This CDR3 contains 15 residues. Germline-derived CDR1 and CDR2 are MNHEY and SVGAGI. V was trimmed by 5 bases and J by 0 bases, leaving 8 bases between them. CDR3 bases: TGTGCCAGCAGTCACACCTCCTCTGGGGCCAACGTCCTGACTTTC. Protein product: CASSHTSSGANVLTF.

The CDR3 protein is CASSPRADLGYTF. Here the CDR3 DNA reads TGTGCCAGCTCCCCTCGGGCCGATCTGGGCTACACCTTC. The chain links TRBV18 to TRBJ1-2, with D unresolved. V lost 6 bases to trimming and J lost 8 bases, with 16 bases between them. Germline assignment: CDR1 KGHSH and CDR2 LQKENI. The CDR3 extends over 13 amino acids.

This chain joins TRBV12-5 and TRBJ2-5; unclear D gene. The CDR3 contains 12 residues. The germline V gene has CDR1 LGHNT and CDR2 FRNRAP. V lost 0 bases and J 5 bases, leaving 4 bases between the germline ends. This chain's CDR3 is CASGLVKETQYF. The CDR3 DNA reads as TGTGCTAGTGGTTTGGTCAAGGAGACCCAGTACTTC. Full variable domain (remainder filled in from reference TRBV12-5 and TRBJ2-5): DARVTQTPRHKVTEMGQEVTMRCQPILGHNTVFWYRQTMMQGLELLAYFRNRAPLDDSGMPKDRFSAEMPDATLATLKIQPSEPRDSAVYFCASGLVKETQYFGPGTRLLVL.

The chain links TRBV30 to TRBJ1-1; D is undetermined. Germline V gene sequence: CDR1 GTSNPN, CDR2 SVGIG (reference sequence). Trimming cost V 3 bases and J 0 bases, with 11 bases left between them. The CDR3 contains 14 residues. The CDR3 spells CAWSRWQLNTEAFF. In DNA, the CDR3 is TGTGCCTGGAGCCGGTGGCAATTGAACACTGAAGCTTTCTTT.

The V and J genes are TRBV4-2 and TRBJ1-2; D may be TRBD1 (5 bases). Trimming stripped 0 bases from V and 0 bases from J, with 14 bases between. The CDR3 is 17 amino acids. Germline V gene lookup returns CDR1 LGHNA and CDR2 YNFKEQ. The chain's CDR3 is CASSQDPLGETNYGYTF. CDR3 coding DNA: TGTGCCAGCAGCCAAGATCCTCTAGGGGAGACTAACTATGGCTACACCTTC.

The table lists this clone with a count of one. The chain has TRBV18 and TRBJ2-1; TRBD2 aligns across 10 bases. The J segment lost 5 bases and the V segment lost 6 bases, leaving 13 bases of the junction unmatched. Germline V gene sequence: CDR1 KGHSH, CDR2 LQKENI. The CDR3 extends over 17 amino acids. CDR3 in amino acids: CASSAQQGTSGDNEQFF. DNA of the CDR3: TGTGCCAGCTCCGCCCAGCAGGGAACTAGCGGGGACAATGAGCAGTTCTTC.

This chain links TRBV13 with TRBJ2-7; 7 bases fit TRBD1. Germline V gives CDR1 PRHDT, CDR2 FYEKMQ (reference sequence). This CDR3 spans 13 amino acids. V was pared by 3 bases and J by 3 bases, with 2 bases of the junction left unmatched. CDR3 in amino acids: CASSLTGIYEQYF. CDR3 bases: TGTGCCAGCAGCTTGACAGGGATCTACGAGCAGTACTTC.

The J gene is TRBJ2-5, the V gene TRBV20-1; the D is unclear. The CDR3 extends over 11 amino acids. CDR1 is DFQATT and CDR2 is SNEGSKA in the germline V gene (reference sequence). Trimming shortened V by 6 bases and J by 5 bases, and 10 bases separated the two germline ends. CDR3 amino acids: CSAPRSETQYF. CDR3 DNA sequence: TGCAGTGCCCCAAGATCGGAGACCCAGTACTTC.